The 4 T cell receptor beta chains given below trace back to one sample, sequenced in a study of T cell repertoires in cytomegalovirus infection. Their cognate antigens are unknown. In TCRdb, the reads were re-called with MiXCR into one record per CDR3 protein. The sample lists hundreds of thousands of distinct CDR3 sequences, about 33% occurring once. Specimen: cultured PBMCs, collected from culture after CMV antigen stimulation. These receptors were collected from a human donor in good health (CMV status not recorded). Some clones in this sample may be carry-over from other donors' samples.

The sample holds a few counts of this clonotype. CDR3 sequence (DNA): TGTGCCAGCAGTAGAGGAGGGGAGAATTCACCCCTCCACTTT. Translating gives CASSRGGENSPLHF. This rearrangement joins TRBV6-6 to TRBJ1-6, with D perhaps TRBD1 (5 bases). The CDR3 length is 14 residues. Germline V gives CDR1 MNHNY, CDR2 SVGAGI (reference sequence). Trimming left V 5 bases short and J 7 bases short, with 12 bases between.

The gene calls are TRBV28 and TRBJ2-2, with 8 bases fitting TRBD1. The CDR3 spans 17 residues. Germline loops: CDR1 MDHEN, CDR2 SYDVKM. J gave up 3 bases and V 7 bases, and 13 bases lay outside the gene matches. CDR3 DNA sequence: TGTGCCAGCAAGAGCCAGGGGGCCAGGATATACACCGGGGAGCTGTTTTTT. It specifies CASKSQGARIYTGELFF.

This clonotype showed up just a few times. This chain links TRBV6-6 with TRBJ1-2, with TRBD1 matching 7 bases. The CDR3 has 14 residues. Germline V gives CDR1 MNHNY, CDR2 SVGAGI (reference sequence). V lost 6 bases to trimming and J lost 5 bases; unmatched junction nucleotides: 9. CDR3 DNA: TGTGCCAGCAGCCCCGGTCCAGGGGGTTATGGCTACACCTTC. It yields the protein CASSPGPGGYGYTF.

The CDR3 DNA reads as TGTGCCAGCAGTGCCGGGACAGGGGCTCGGGAGACCCAGTACTTC. This translates into CASSAGTGARETQYF. The J gene is TRBJ2-5, the V gene TRBV25-1; 10 bases map to TRBD1. Per germline, CDR1 MGHDK and CDR2 SYGVNS. V trimming: 4 bases; J trimming: 5 bases; junction bases outside the gene matches: 7. There are 15 residues in the CDR3.